These 18 T cell receptor beta chains originate from one sample sequenced in a study of T cell repertoires in cytomegalovirus infection. TCRdb processed the reads anew with MiXCR; each CDR3 protein has one entry. The sample yields about 190,000 distinct CDR3 sequences, roughly 27% seen once. What was sequenced was PBMCs. The receptors come from a human donor in good health (CMV status not recorded). Some clones in this sample may be carry-over from other donors' samples.

CDR3 DNA: TGTGCCAGCTACAATTGGGGTGAGCAGTTCTTC. Its protein product is CASYNWGEQFF. V is TRBV12-3 or TRBV12-4 and J is TRBJ2-1; no clear D. The ends were cut back, 8 bases at V and 9 bases at J, with 11 bases in the middle. The CDR3 covers 11 residues.

This clonotype occurred a few times. The rearrangement joins TRBV3-1 to TRBJ1-2; D remains ambiguous. Trimming took 0 bases from V and 3 from J, leaving 5 bases between them. The CDR3 is made up of 13 amino acids. Germline V gives CDR1 LGHDT, CDR2 YNNKEL (reference sequence). The DNA for the CDR3 is TGTGCCAGCAGCCAAGACCTTTACTATGGCTACACCTTC. It yields the protein CASSQDLYYGYTF.

This clonotype turned up a few times. The chain couples TRBV6-5 to TRBJ1-6; 8 bases map to TRBD1. The ends lost 6 bases at V and 7 bases at J; junction bases unmatched: 11. Germline values: CDR1 MNHEY, CDR2 SVGAGI. This CDR3 is 16 amino acids long. CDR3 in amino acids: CASSRPNRGRNSPLHF. The DNA of the CDR3 is TGTGCCAGCAGCCGGCCCAACAGGGGGAGAAATTCACCCCTCCACTTT.

This clonotype was observed many times. V usage is TRBV7-2 and J usage is TRBJ2-7, with 10 nucleotides matching TRBD1. V was pared by 3 bases and J by 4 bases, with 6 bases of the junction left unmatched. Germline-derived CDR1 and CDR2 are SGHTA and FQGNSA. CDR3 length: 15 residues. The CDR3 bases are TGTGCCAGCAGCTTCGACAGGGGGCAGGGGTACGAGCAGTACTTC. Amino acids: CASSFDRGQGYEQYF.

The CDR3 DNA follows: TGTGCCAGCAAGGAGGGGGCAACCTCCGGCGAGCAGTACTTC. It yields the protein CASKEGATSGEQYF. The rearrangement joins TRBV6-6 to TRBJ2-7; D is possibly TRBD1 (7 bases). Looked up from germline, CDR1 is MNHNY and CDR2 is SVGAGI (reference sequence). CDR3 length equals 14 residues. V shed 7 bases and J shed 6 bases, with 19 bases lying between them.

This clonotype has ten or more counts. The chain carries TRBV19 and TRBJ2-1, with D perhaps being TRBD1 or TRBD2 (6 bases each). Trimming removed 3 bases from V and 8 bases from J, with 17 bases in between. The CDR3 has 15 residues. Germline lookup yields CDR1 LNHDA and CDR2 SQIVND (reference sequence). The CDR3 spells CASSIRQGRSDEQFF. The CDR3 DNA reads TGTGCCAGTAGTATCAGGCAGGGGAGGAGCGATGAGCAGTTCTTC.

This chain links TRBV5-1 with TRBJ2-1; D is undetermined. The CDR3 is 12 residues long. Germline V lookup: CDR1 SGHRS, CDR2 YFSETQ. Trimming removed 1 base from V and 9 bases from J, with 8 bases in between. The CDR3: CASSLYGFEQFF. DNA for the CDR3: TGCGCCAGCAGCTTGTACGGTTTTGAGCAGTTCTTC.

This rearrangement joins TRBV7-9 to TRBJ1-1, with D uncertain. The ends were cut back, 5 bases at V and 8 bases at J, with 18 bases in the middle. Germline CDR1 reads SEHNR; CDR2 reads FQNEAQ (reference sequence). The CDR3 has 14 amino acids. As DNA, the CDR3 is TGTGCCAGCAGCGATCTTGGGGTCCGGCCGGAAGCTTTCTTT. Its protein product is CASSDLGVRPEAFF.

This clonotype has only one observation. As DNA, the CDR3 is TGTGCCAGCACCCCGACAGGGTTGAACACTGAAGCTTTCTTT. Translating it yields CASTPTGLNTEAFF. This chain joins TRBV12-3 or TRBV12-4 and TRBJ1-1; the match to TRBD1 covers 7 bases. The CDR3 runs to 14 residues. With 7 bases clipped from V and 0 bases from J, the junction kept 5 bases outside the gene matches.

This sequence joins TRBV6-5 and TRBJ2-7, with no clear D. CDR1 is MNHEY and CDR2 is SVGAGI in the germline V gene. V shed 5 bases and J shed 4 bases, with 6 bases lying between them. This CDR3 has 11 amino acids. CDR3 in DNA: TGTGCCAGCAGTGCCCTATACGAGCAGTACTTC. Translation: CASSALYEQYF.

This clonotype has a handful of counts. The chain combines TRBV5-1 with TRBJ1-1, with D perhaps TRBD1 (5 bases). Trimming cost V 0 bases and J 4 bases, with 16 bases left between them. The CDR3 has 16 amino acids. Per germline, CDR1 SGHRS and CDR2 YFSETQ. The DNA of the CDR3 is TGCGCCAGCAGCTTGGTGTCAGGGCGGGGGATCACTGAAGCTTTCTTT. It encodes CASSLVSGRGITEAFF.

The CDR3 nucleotides read TGTGCCAGTACCCAGAAGGGTAAAGGCGACACTGAAGCTTTCTTT. Translation gives CASTQKGKGDTEAFF. The chain couples TRBV19 to TRBJ1-1; D ambiguous. V was clipped by 7 bases and J by 3 bases, with 18 bases between them. CDR3 length equals 15 residues. CDR1 LNHDA and CDR2 SQIVND come from the germline V gene (reference sequence).

This clonotype came up a few times. The chain is built from TRBV12-3 or TRBV12-4 and TRBJ1-1; 7 bases line up with TRBD1. The V and J ends lost 5 bases and 11 bases, in that order; junction bases with no gene match: 8. The length of the CDR3 is 12 residues. The CDR3 region is CASSPRQGIAFF. The CDR3 DNA is TGTGCCAGCAGTCCCCGACAGGGAATCGCTTTCTTT.

The chain links TRBV5-6 to TRBJ1-5; TRBD1 aligns across 7 bases. The germline V gene encodes CDR1 SGHDT and CDR2 YYEEEE. V was clipped by 5 bases and J by 8 bases; unmatched bases: 7. The CDR3 contains 13 residues. The CDR3 loop is CASSRDRGEPQHF. In nucleotides, the CDR3 is TGTGCCAGCAGTCGGGACAGAGGGGAGCCCCAGCATTTT.

This clonotype was counted at least ten times. This chain joins TRBV11-2 and TRBJ2-1, with a weak D call TRBD1 (5 bases). Germline V lookup: CDR1 SGHAT, CDR2 FQNNGV. This CDR3 region has 15 residues. V lost 4 bases and J lost 5, with 15 bases in between. The CDR3 DNA reads as TGTGCCAGCAGCTCCTATGGCAGGGCAGACAATGAGCAGTTCTTC. Translation: CASSSYGRADNEQFF.

The table lists this clonotype with many counts. The CDR3 nucleotides read TGTGCCAGCAGCTCCGTGGACCCCCAAGGAACAGATACGCAGTATTTT. The encoded protein is CASSSVDPQGTDTQYF. This chain connects TRBV7-9 to TRBJ2-3; no clear D gene. V lost 4 bases and J 3 bases, leaving 17 bases between the germline ends. Germline CDR1 reads SEHNR; CDR2 reads FQNEAQ (reference sequence). CDR3 length: 16 amino acids.

This clonotype was detected ten times or more. The chain uses TRBV7-2 and TRBJ2-4, with a tentative D call TRBD1 (5 bases). V shed 1 base and J shed 6 bases, with 13 bases lying between them. CDR3 size: 15 residues. Germline V gene sequence: CDR1 SGHTA, CDR2 FQGNSA. The CDR3 spells CASSLEAREANIQYF. The CDR3 DNA sequence: TGTGCCAGCAGCTTAGAAGCCAGGGAAGCAAACATTCAGTACTTC. Supplemented by reference TRBV7-2 and TRBJ2-4, the full variable domain reads GAGVSQSPSNKVTEKGKDVELRCDPISGHTALYWYRQSLGQGLEFLIYFQGNSAPDKSGLPSDRFSAERTGGSVSTLTIQRTQQEDSAVYLCASSLEAREANIQYFGAGTRLSVL.

In this sample, this clonotype turned up many times. The chain is built from TRBV7-2 and TRBJ1-2, with unresolved D. Trimming cost V 1 base and J 4 bases, with 4 bases left between them. Looked up from germline, CDR1 is SGHTA and CDR2 is FQGNSA. The CDR3 covers 12 residues. The CDR3 DNA follows: TGTGCCAGCAGCTTAGAAAGCTATGGCTACACCTTC. Its protein product is CASSLESYGYTF. Supplemented by reference TRBV7-2 and TRBJ1-2, the full variable domain reads GAGVSQSPSNKVTEKGKDVELRCDPISGHTALYWYRQSLGQGLEFLIYFQGNSAPDKSGLPSDRFSAERTGGSVSTLTIQRTQQEDSAVYLCASSLESYGYTFGSGTRLTVV.